Listed below are T cell receptor beta chains from one sample, sequenced in a study of blood T cell repertoires in COVID-19. The table came from immunoSEQ multiplex PCR; TCRdb's copy has only in-frame clones and leaves some out. The sample shows about 250,000 clones, around 90% of them seen only once. Input material: PBMCs or T cells enriched from blood (not recorded which). The receptors were sampled from a woman between 50 and 59 years old who had recovered from COVID-19. Each CDR3 is given with its conserved first and last residue. The D gene is left open where the match is weak. Part of the rows lack a size; the others show once, few, many or a class for expanded clones.

>-|-|TRBV25-1|TRBJ1-2
TGTGCCAGCAGTGAAACAGGGAGACGCTATGGCTACACCTTC
CASSETGRRYGYTF
>-|TRBD1|TRBV7-9|TRBJ1-6
TGTGCCAGCAGCTTAGGGGACAGAAGCTCCTATAATTCACCCCTCCACTTT
CASSLGDRSSYNSPLHF
>-|TRBD2|TRBV2|TRBJ2-7
TGTGCCAGCAGGGTTGCCGGGAGGGCAGACAACGAGCAGTACTTC
CASRVAGRADNEQYF
>-|-|TRBV30|TRBJ1-3
TGTGCCTGGAGTCGGGAGGGAAACACCATATATTTT
CAWSREGNTIYF
>-|-|TRBV3-1/TRBV3-2|TRBJ2-1
TGTGCCAGCAGCCAAGATCCTCTAGCGAGATCCTACAATGAGCAGTTCTTC
CASSQDPLARSYNEQFF
>-|-|TRBV7-2|TRBJ2-3
TGTGCCAGCAGCTTAAACCGGGGTGACACAGATACGCAGTATTTT
CASSLNRGDTDTQYF
>-|-|TRBV5-6|TRBJ2-4
TGTGCCAGCAGCGGGCGGGGAGTCGCCAAAAACATTCAGTACTTC
CASSGRGVAKNIQYF
>-|TRBD2|TRBV3-1/TRBV3-2|TRBJ2-5
TGTGCCAGCAGCCAAGAATTCCTAGCGGGGCCAACCCAGTACTTC
CASSQEFLAGPTQYF
>-|-|TRBV20-1|TRBJ1-6
TGCAGTGCTAGTGACAGAAGGGGCTCACCCCTCCACTTT
CSASDRRGSPLHF
>once|-|TRBV6-1|TRBJ1-5
TGTGCCAGCAGTGAAAAAGGTGGAGGGGTGAGCAATCAGCCCCAGCATTTT
CASSEKGGGVSNQPQHF
>-|TRBD1|TRBV3-1/TRBV3-2|TRBJ2-2
TGTGCCAGCAGTCAAGGACAGGTTGGGACCGGGGAGCTGTTTTTT
CASSQGQVGTGELFF
>-|-|TRBV30|TRBJ1-5
TGTGCCTGGAGTGCCGGGACAATGGGCAATCAGCCCCAGCATTTT
CAWSAGTMGNQPQHF
>-|TRBD2|TRBV7-2|TRBJ2-5
TGTGCCAGCAGCCGGACTAGCGGGACCGAGACCCAGTACTTC
CASSRTSGTETQYF
>-|TRBD1|TRBV4-3|TRBJ1-2
TGCGCCAGCAGCCAATACAGGGGCTACGACTATGGCTACACCTTC
CASSQYRGYDYGYTF
>-|-|TRBV30|TRBJ1-2
TGTGCCTGGAGTGGACAATCGTATGGCTACACCTTC
CAWSGQSYGYTF
>-|TRBD2|TRBV28|TRBJ2-1
TGTGCCAGCAGTTCCCCGACTAGCGGTCCCTTGGATGAGCAGTTCTTC
CASSSPTSGPLDEQFF
>-|-|TRBV9|TRBJ1-2
TGTGCCAGCAGCCCACGAGACAGCTATGGCTACACCTTC
CASSPRDSYGYTF
>-|-|TRBV6-5|TRBJ1-1
TGTGCCAGCAGTTCCCCTTCAGGGGCGAGCACTGAAGCTTTCTTT
CASSSPSGASTEAFF
>-|TRBD1|TRBV6-5|TRBJ2-7
TGTGCCAGCAGGCAGACAGGGGGCCCCTACGAGCAGTACTTC
CASRQTGGPYEQYF
>few|TRBD1|TRBV4-1|TRBJ1-2
TGCGCCAGCAGCCAGACAGGGGGTGTGGGCTACACCTTC
CASSQTGGVGYTF
>few|-|TRBV19|TRBJ1-5
TGTGCCAGTACAGCCCAGCGTAGGGGATCCAATCAGCCCCAGCATTTT
CASTAQRRGSNQPQHF
>-|TRBD2|TRBV3-1/TRBV3-2|TRBJ2-2
TGTGCCAGCAGCTACGGGGGGGCAGGCACCGGGGAGCTGTTTTTT
CASSYGGAGTGELFF
>once|TRBD2|TRBV7-8|TRBJ2-1
TGTGCCAGCAGCTTCCCGTCCGGGACTAGCGGGAGGGGGGCTAGTTCCTACAATGAGCAGTTCTTC
CASSFPSGTSGRGASSYNEQFF
>-|-|TRBV19|TRBJ1-5
TGTGCCAGTAGTATTTATTCGACAGCCCCAAATCAGCCCCAGCATTTT
CASSIYSTAPNQPQHF
>-|-|TRBV21-1|TRBJ2-5
TGTGCCAGCAGCGGCGCTAGGGGGCATGAGACCCAGTACTTC
CASSGARGHETQYF
>-|-|TRBV7-2|TRBJ1-3
TGTGCCAGCAGCTTAGGGCTGTCGGGAAACACCATATATTTT
CASSLGLSGNTIYF
>-|TRBD2|TRBV7-2|TRBJ2-7
TGTGCCAGCAGCCCAACGGGGACTAGCGCATCCTACGAGCAGTACTTC
CASSPTGTSASYEQYF
>-|-|TRBV25-1|TRBJ1-1
TGTGCCAGCAGTGGGTACAGTGAAGCTTTCTTT
CASSGYSEAFF
>-|TRBD2|TRBV5-4|TRBJ2-5
TGTGCCAGCAGCTTCGGGCTAGCGGGAGGGGGAGAGACCCAGTACTTC
CASSFGLAGGGETQYF
>-|TRBD1|TRBV2|TRBJ1-6
TGTGCCAGCAGGCAACAGGGGAGGAATTCACCCCTCCACTTT
CASRQQGRNSPLHF
>few|TRBD2|TRBV10-2|TRBJ2-1
TGCGCCAGCAGTGGAACTAGCGGTTACAATGAGCAGTTCTTC
CASSGTSGYNEQFF
>-|-|TRBV28|TRBJ1-5
TGTGCCAGCAGTTCACCCAGTCAGCCCCAGCATTTT
CASSSPSQPQHF
>-|-|TRBV7-2|TRBJ2-1
TGTGCCAGCAGCTTAGGGTCCAGAAGTGAAAATGAGCAGTTCTTC
CASSLGSRSENEQFF
>once|TRBD1|TRBV28|TRBJ1-1
TGTGCCAGCAGGGCCTCGACAGGGTCCCTAACTGAAGCTTTCTTT
CASRASTGSLTEAFF
>few|TRBD1|TRBV18|TRBJ1-2
TGTGCCAGCTCACAGGACAGGTCTAACTATGGCTACACCTTC
CASSQDRSNYGYTF
>-|-|TRBV11-1|TRBJ1-5
TGTGCCAGCAGCTCCCGGTCAGGGGCGACCCAGCATTTT
CASSSRSGATQHF
>-|TRBD2|TRBV5-1|TRBJ2-1
TGCGCCAGCAGCTCGGGGACTAGCGGGAGCCACAATGAGCAGTTCTTC
CASSSGTSGSHNEQFF
>-|TRBD1|TRBV6-5|TRBJ1-5
TGTGCCAGCAGGCCTACAGGGGACCAGCCCCAGCATTTT
CASRPTGDQPQHF
>-|-|TRBV7-8|TRBJ1-1
TGTGCCAGCAGCACCCCGGTGGGAGGGACTGAAGCTTTCTTT
CASSTPVGGTEAFF
>-|TRBD1|TRBV10-3|TRBJ1-1
TGTGCCATCAGTGGGTCGTTGGGACAGGGGAACACTGAAGCTTTCTTT
CAISGSLGQGNTEAFF
>-|-|TRBV5-8|TRBJ1-6
TGTGCCAGCAGCTTTACAGGGAACTGGTCACCCCTCCACTTT
CASSFTGNWSPLHF
>-|-|TRBV4-3|TRBJ1-4
TGCGCCAGCAGCCAAGTCGGGGTGGATGGTGAAAAACTGTTTTTT
CASSQVGVDGEKLFF
>-|TRBD2|TRBV6-2/TRBV6-3|TRBJ2-1
TGTGCCAGCAGTTACTCGAGGGGACGGGGGGGACTAAGTAGGATCGATGAGCAGTTCTTC
CASSYSRGRGGLSRIDEQFF
>-|TRBD2|TRBV25-1|TRBJ2-1
TGTGCCAGCGGACCAGCGGGAGGGAACAATGAGCAGTTCTTC
CASGPAGGNNEQFF
>-|TRBD1|TRBV3-1/TRBV3-2|TRBJ1-1
TGTGCCAGCAGCCACCGGGACAGGGGGCCGCGAACTGAAGCTTTCTTT
CASSHRDRGPRTEAFF
>once|-|TRBV28|TRBJ2-4
TGTGCCAAGAATCCTAGCTATGACAAAAACATTCAGTACTTC
CAKNPSYDKNIQYF
>-|TRBD2|TRBV5-6|TRBJ2-1
TGTGCCAGCAGCTTGGAGGCGGGAGTCTACAATGAGCAGTTCTTC
CASSLEAGVYNEQFF
>-|TRBD1|TRBV30|TRBJ1-1
TGTGCCTGGAGTCACAAGGTTAACAGGGGGCGGTCTGAAGCTTTCTTT
CAWSHKVNRGRSEAFF
>-|TRBD1|TRBV6-5|TRBJ1-3
TGTGCCAGCCTTGACAGGGGAGTTGGAAACACCATATATTTT
CASLDRGVGNTIYF
>-|-|TRBV2|TRBJ2-3
TGTGCCAGCAGTGACTACGTAAACACAGATACGCAGTATTTT
CASSDYVNTDTQYF
>-|-|TRBV6-2/TRBV6-3|TRBJ2-7
TGTGCCAGCAGTAGCGGAAACGTCGGGCAGTACTTC
CASSSGNVGQYF
>-|-|TRBV7-3|TRBJ2-7
TGTGCCAGCACCCAGGGGGGAACCTACGAGCAGTACTTC
CASTQGGTYEQYF
>-|TRBD2|TRBV6-1|TRBJ2-1
TGTGCCAGCAGTGCGTCTTTAGTGGGCGGGAGAAGTGAGCAGTTCTTC
CASSASLVGGRSEQFF
>-|-|TRBV7-9|TRBJ2-7
TGTGCCAGCAGCTTATCAGGGTGGCAGTACTTC
CASSLSGWQYF
>-|TRBD2|TRBV6-5|TRBJ2-7
TGTGCCAGCAGCCAACTAGCGGGAATCACCTACGAGCAGTACTTC
CASSQLAGITYEQYF
>once|-|TRBV19|TRBJ2-1
TGTGCCAGTAGTCCCTCCGGGACTGGTGACAATGAGCAGTTCTTC
CASSPSGTGDNEQFF
>-|-|TRBV10-3|TRBJ1-2
TGTGCCATCAAAGGCCAACAGTCTAACTATGGCTACACCTTC
CAIKGQQSNYGYTF
>-|TRBD2|TRBV7-2|TRBJ2-1
TGTGCCAGCAGCTTCCTAGCGGGAATGCGGCAGTTCTTC
CASSFLAGMRQFF